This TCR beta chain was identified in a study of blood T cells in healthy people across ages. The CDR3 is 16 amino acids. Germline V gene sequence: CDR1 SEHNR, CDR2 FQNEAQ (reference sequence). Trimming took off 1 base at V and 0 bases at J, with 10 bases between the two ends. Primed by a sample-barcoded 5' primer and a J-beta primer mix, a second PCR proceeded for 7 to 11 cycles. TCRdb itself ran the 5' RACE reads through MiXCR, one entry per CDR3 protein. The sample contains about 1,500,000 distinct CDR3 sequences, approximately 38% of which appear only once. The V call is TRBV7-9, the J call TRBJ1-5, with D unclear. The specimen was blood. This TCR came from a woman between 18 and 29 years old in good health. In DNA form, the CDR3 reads TGTGCCAGCAGCTTAGGGACCTTACATAGCAATCAGCCCCAGCATTTT. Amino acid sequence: CASSLGTLHSNQPQHF.